This is a list of T cell receptor beta chains from one sample in a study of T cell responses to AZD1222 COVID-19 vaccine. The method was immunoSEQ multiplex PCR; TCRdb's version includes in-frame clones alone and lacks a portion of them. Of 180,000 or so clones in the sample, 94% were seen once. Sequencing used peripheral blood, obtained on day 0 of AZD1222 vaccination. These receptor sequences come from an adult in good health. Each CDR3 is given without its conserved first and last residue.

>TRBV6-2/TRBV6-3
ASSYQHGSGADTQY
>TRBV7-2
ASSSLGGSYEQY
>TRBV27
ASAIGKVYEQY
>TRBV19
ASNGPLLDTEAF
>TRBV27
ASSLSPDPILGRYT
>TRBV14
ASSRSGLSGIRGYGYT
>TRBV2
ASSDTYEQY
>TRBV7-3
ASSPRTSGRAKQY
>TRBV12-3/TRBV12-4
ASSLSKNQPQH
>TRBV7-6
ASSVDRSGGYT